The 12 T cell receptor beta chains presented below share a single source sample, sequenced in a study of vaccination and CD4 T cells after COVID-19. The sample's treatment: approximately nine-day PBMC culture with coronavirus spike peptide pools or control peptides (ViraFEST assay). Their cognate antigens are unknown. Sequencing of DNA taken from cultured CD4+ T cells relied on the Oncomine TCR Beta short-read assay. Each CDR3 protein gets one entry after TCRdb re-called the PCR reads with MiXCR. The profile shows approximately 19,000 distinct CDR3 sequences, about 73% of them singletons. Source material: CD4+ T cells from blood, cultured in vitro. These receptors all stem from a human donor who had recovered from COVID-19.

This clonotype was seen more than once but under ten times. The chain has TRBV20-1 and TRBJ1-2; D might be TRBD1 (5 bases). The length of the CDR3 is 14 residues. Germline values: CDR1 DFQATT, CDR2 SNEGSKA (reference sequence). V gave up 3 bases and J gave up 7 bases, with 18 bases separating them. The CDR3 DNA reads TGCAGTGCTAGGGAGACAGCTTCTGGTGCTGGCTACACCTTC. Amino acids: CSARETASGAGYTF.

V and J are TRBV28 and TRBJ1-1; D remains ambiguous. From germline, CDR1 is MDHEN and CDR2 SYDVKM. Trimming cost V 6 bases and J 7 bases, with 15 bases left between them. The CDR3 covers 13 residues. CDR3 protein: CASRDRARHEAFF. CDR3 nucleotides: TGTGCCAGCAGGGACCGGGCGCGGCATGAAGCTTTCTTT.

The CDR3 reads CSAPRGVGITDTQYF. DNA for the CDR3: TGCAGTGCCCCCCGGGGCGTAGGGATCACAGATACGCAGTATTTT. This chain uses TRBV20-1 with TRBJ2-3; D possibly uses TRBD1 or TRBD2 (5 bases each). This CDR3 region has 15 residues. The germline V gene encodes CDR1 DFQATT and CDR2 SNEGSKA (reference sequence). With 6 bases removed from V and 2 bases from J, the gap between germline ends came to 18 bases.

The V and J genes are TRBV6-2 or TRBV6-3 and TRBJ1-2; possibly TRBD1 for D (6 bases). Germline CDR1 MNHEY, CDR2 SVGEGT. This CDR3 is built from 18 residues. Deletions cut 0 bases from V and 4 bases from J, with 21 bases between. The CDR3, as DNA: TGTGCCAGCAGTTACTCGCGGGTAGCTGGACAGCAGATCTATGGCTACACCTTC. It specifies CASSYSRVAGQQIYGYTF.

The J gene is TRBJ2-7, the V gene TRBV7-2; D ambiguous. Trimming took 1 base from V and 7 from J, leaving 20 bases between them. Germline V gives CDR1 SGHTA, CDR2 FQGNSA. This CDR3 spans 16 amino acids. The CDR3 coding sequence is TGTGCCAGCAGCTTAGTAGCCAATTGGGCGGTTCGGGAGCAGTACTTC. It codes for CASSLVANWAVREQYF.

The DNA for the CDR3 is TGCAGCGTTGAACTAGCGGGCCTGTCTGGGGCCAACGTCCTGACTTTC. It yields the protein CSVELAGLSGANVLTF. The chain couples TRBV29-1 to TRBJ2-6; 8 bases fit TRBD2. The length of the CDR3 is 16 residues. CDR1 is SQVTM and CDR2 is ANQGSEA in the germline V gene. Trimming at V came to 2 bases and at J to 1 base, leaving 4 bases not matched to a gene. Full variable domain (rest looked up from reference TRBV29-1 and TRBJ2-6): SAVISQKPSRDICQRGTSLTIQCQVDSQVTMMFWYRQQPGQSLTLIATANQGSEATYESGFVIDKFPISRPNLTFSTLTVSNMSPEDSSIYLCSVELAGLSGANVLTFGAGSRLTVL.

A note on this clonotype: The DNA is omitted, as the CDR3 cannot be located on it reliably, and the CDR3 follows TCRdb's listing. The chain couples TRBV20-1 to TRBJ2-1; the table's D gene call, TRBD2, was not cross checked with the DNA. Inclusive of both ends, the CDR3 amounts to 16 amino acids. Germline loops: CDR1 DFQATT, CDR2 SNEGSKA (reference sequence). Here the CDR3 reads CSARYGRARSLHQQFF.

This clonotype was counted a few times. DNA of the CDR3: TGTGCCACCAGTGATTCCCGGACAGGACCAATGACGAATCAGCCCCAGCATTTT. Amino acid sequence: CATSDSRTGPMTNQPQHF. The chain carries TRBV24-1 and TRBJ1-5; 7 bases are a match to TRBD1. This CDR3 has 18 residues. J lost 4 bases, V lost 2 bases, and 13 bases had no gene match. CDR1 KGHDR and CDR2 SFDVKD come from the germline V gene.

The chain links TRBV10-3 to TRBJ1-1; the D gene is possibly TRBD1 (6 bases). CDR1 and CDR2 (germline): ENHRY, SYGVKD. The V end was cut by 10 bases, the J end by 1 base, with 13 bases between. CDR3 length: 13 amino acids. The CDR3 DNA sequence: TGTGCCAACCGAAGGGGGGAGAACACTGAAGCTTTCTTT. Protein: CANRRGENTEAFF.

This chain's CDR3 is CASSFVSDWARNTGELFF. The CDR3 DNA reads as TGTGCCAGCAGTTTTGTGTCGGACTGGGCTAGGAACACCGGGGAGCTGTTTTTT. The chain is built from TRBV27 and TRBJ2-2; D possibly corresponds to TRBD2 (5 bases). Germline V CDR1 and CDR2: MNHEY, SMNVEV (reference sequence). The CDR3 is 18 residues long. V lost 3 bases and J 1 base, leaving 18 bases between the germline ends.

This chain joins TRBV20-1 and TRBJ2-7; 7 bases agree with TRBD1. This CDR3 has 16 amino acids. Trimming at V came to 8 bases and at J to 7 bases, leaving 23 bases not matched to a gene. In germline, CDR1 is DFQATT, CDR2 SNEGSKA (reference sequence). The CDR3 DNA sequence: TGCAGTCCGGTTCCCCCCTCCAGGGCCCAGGGGGAGGAGCAGTACTTC. Its protein is CSPVPPSRAQGEEQYF.

This sequence joins TRBV11-3 and TRBJ2-5, with a weak D call TRBD2 (7 bases). V lost 1 base, J lost 4 bases, and 13 bases lay in between. CDR1 SGHNT and CDR2 YENEEA come from the germline V gene. The CDR3 sequence is 15 residues long. As DNA, the CDR3 is TGTGCCAGCAGCTTAGTTGGGGGGGCCGGAGAGACCCAGTACTTC. Amino acid sequence: CASSLVGGAGETQYF.